A single sample is the source of the 19 T cell receptor beta chains below, sequenced in a study of cytomegalovirus exposure and HLA in healthy donors. The PCR contained 60 Vbeta and 13 Jbeta primers. Repertoires were generated with immunoSEQ multiplex PCR, while TCRdb's copy carries only in-frame clones and drops some. The table shows about 140,000 clones, with about 80% occurring only once. Sequencing used PBMCs. Receptors originate from a male donor in good health and CMV-seropositive.

V gene TRBV7-8 combines with J gene TRBJ1-3, with D possibly being TRBD1 (5 bases). Germline V CDR1 and CDR2: SGHVS, FQNEAQ. Trimming removed 3 bases at V and 3 bases at J, with 6 bases between. CDR3 length: 13 residues. CDR3 nucleotides: TGTGCCAGCAGCTTTGACAGTGGAAACACCATATATTTT. This codes for CASSFDSGNTIYF.

The gene calls are TRBV28 and TRBJ2-7, with D hard to call. Deletions cut 5 bases from V and 7 bases from J, with 6 bases between. CDR3 length equals 10 residues. The germline V gene encodes CDR1 MDHEN and CDR2 SYDVKM. The CDR3 protein is CASSDGEQYF. In DNA form, the CDR3 reads TGTGCCAGCAGTGACGGGGAGCAGTACTTC.

The chain recombines TRBV7-9 with TRBJ1-2; weak D call: TRBD1 (6 bases). This CDR3 region has 15 residues. With 1 base removed from V and 6 bases from J, the gap between germline ends came to 15 bases. Germline V CDR1 and CDR2: SEHNR, FQNEAQ (reference sequence). The CDR3 loop is CASSLVPGQQDGYTF. In DNA form, the CDR3 reads TGTGCCAGCAGCTTAGTCCCCGGACAGCAGGATGGCTACACCTTC. The whole variable domain, remainder taken from reference TRBV7-9 and TRBJ1-2, is DTGVSQNPRHKITKRGQNVTFRCDPISEHNRLYWYRQTLGQGPEFLTYFQNEAQLEKSRLLSDRFSAERPKGSFSTLEIQRTEQGDSAMYLCASSLVPGQQDGYTFGSGTRLTVV.

The chain joins TRBV7-3 to TRBJ2-1, with 7 bases lining up with TRBD2. From germline, CDR1 is SGHTA and CDR2 FQGTGA. Unmatched junction bases numbered 4, after V lost 1 base and J lost 4 bases. The length of the CDR3 is 15 residues. CDR3 sequence reads: CASSLSGGGYNEQFF. The CDR3 bases are TGTGCCAGCAGCTTAAGCGGCGGGGGTTACAATGAGCAGTTCTTC.

The genes are TRBV4-1 and TRBJ1-2; a weak D match, TRBD1 (5 bases). The CDR3 spans 15 residues. Germline lookup yields CDR1 MGHRA and CDR2 YSYEKL. Trimming removed 4 bases at V and 7 bases at J, with 19 bases between. CDR3: CASSRGAWEEGGYTF. The CDR3 DNA sequence: TGCGCCAGCAGCCGTGGGGCTTGGGAGGAAGGTGGCTACACCTTC.

The CDR3: CASSKGDRGSGGELFF. The CDR3 DNA reads TGTGCCAGCAGCAAGGGGGACAGGGGGTCGGGCGGGGAGCTGTTTTTT. The rearrangement links TRBV21-1 to TRBJ2-2; the table's D call TRBD1 went unverified against the DNA. TRBV21-1 is a pseudogene. The CDR3 has 16 amino acids.

The table lists this clone with a few counts. V is TRBV19 and J is TRBJ2-3; TRBD2 agrees at 8 bases. J lost 3 bases, V lost 3 bases, and 5 bases had no gene match. The germline V gene has CDR1 LNHDA and CDR2 SQIVND (reference sequence). The CDR3 is 15 residues long. The CDR3 bases are TGTGCCAGTAGTATTCGAGCGGGGGAAACAGATACGCAGTATTTT. It translates to CASSIRAGETDTQYF.

This clone was seen once. The chain links TRBV5-4 to TRBJ1-5, with 9 bases identical to TRBD1. The germline CDR1 and CDR2 sequences are SGHNT and YYREEE (reference sequence). CDR3 length equals 14 residues. V lost 4 bases and J lost 6; bases outside the gene matches: 5. CDR3 residues: CASSEQGASQPQHF. The CDR3 DNA sequence: TGTGCCAGCAGCGAACAGGGGGCGAGTCAGCCCCAGCATTTT.

There are a few counts of this clone. The CDR3 here is CASSLGGIGGGPYNEQFF. In nucleotides, the CDR3 is TGCGCCAGCAGCCTGGGTGGGATTGGCGGGGGCCCCTACAATGAGCAGTTCTTC. This chain uses TRBV5-1 with TRBJ2-1; TRBD2 is a possible D gene (7 bases). The germline V gene has CDR1 SGHRS and CDR2 YFSETQ. The CDR3 covers 18 residues. V lost 4 bases and J lost 2, with 22 bases in between.

This clone has more than one count but fewer than ten. This rearrangement joins TRBV29-1 to TRBJ2-7, with TRBD1 matching over 11 bases. The CDR3 runs 12 residues. V dropped 7 bases and J dropped 4; count of bases not matched to a gene: 3. The germline V gene has CDR1 SQVTM and CDR2 ANQGSEA. The CDR3 bases are TGCAGCGCCGGGACAGGGGGTTACGAGCAGTACTTC. This encodes CSAGTGGYEQYF.

The chain recombines TRBV18 with TRBJ2-1, with TRBD1 matching 9 bases. From germline, CDR1 is KGHSH and CDR2 LQKENI. V shed 3 bases and J 5 bases; nucleotides not matched to a gene: 14. This CDR3 spans 18 amino acids. The CDR3 is CASSPVQQGALPHNEQFF. The CDR3, as DNA: TGTGCCAGCTCACCCGTGCAACAGGGGGCGTTACCCCACAATGAGCAGTTCTTC.

The CDR3 sequence: CASSPGTGWGNTEAFF. The CDR3 coding sequence is TGTGCCAGCAGCCCCGGGACAGGTTGGGGGAACACTGAAGCTTTCTTT. This sequence joins TRBV7-8 and TRBJ1-1, with 8 positions matching TRBD1. Trimming removed 5 bases from V and 1 base from J; junction bases left unmatched: 9. The CDR3 covers 16 residues. The germline CDR1 and CDR2 sequences are SGHVS and FQNEAQ. The full variable domain, in which reference TRBV7-8 and TRBJ1-1 provide the parts outside the CDR3, is GAGVSQSPRYKVAKRGQDVALRCDPISGHVSLFWYQQALGQGPEFLTYFQNEAQLDKSGLPSDRFFAERPEGSVSTLKIQRTQQEDSAVYLCASSPGTGWGNTEAFFGQGTRLTVV.

V is TRBV25-1 and J is TRBJ1-2; the D is unclear. The germline V and J ends were trimmed by 5 bases and 2 bases, with 3 bases remaining between them. CDR1 is MGHDK and CDR2 is SYGVNS in the germline V gene. This CDR3 is 11 amino acids long. The DNA for the CDR3 is TGTGCCAGCAGTCAAAACTATGGCTACACCTTC. Translating it yields CASSQNYGYTF.

This rearrangement joins TRBV28 to TRBJ2-3, with D hard to call. V was cut by 2 bases and J by 2 bases, with 11 bases left in between. Germline CDR1 reads MDHEN; CDR2 reads SYDVKM. CDR3 length: 15 amino acids. The CDR3 sequence: CASSLKAASTDTQYF. CDR3 nucleotides: TGTGCCAGCAGTTTAAAGGCGGCCTCCACAGATACGCAGTATTTT. Full variable domain (remainder filled in from reference TRBV28 and TRBJ2-3): DVKVTQSSRYLVKRTGEKVFLECVQDMDHENMFWYRQDPGLGLRLIYFSYDVKMKEKGDIPEGYSVSREKKERFSLILESASTNQTSMYLCASSLKAASTDTQYFGPGTRLTVL.

This clone showed up just a few times. V and J are TRBV7-3 and TRBJ2-5; TRBD2 matches 9 bases. CDR3 length: 15 residues. V dropped 2 bases and J dropped 2; count of bases not matched to a gene: 3. Germline-derived CDR1 and CDR2 are SGHTA and FQGTGA. CDR3 amino acids: CASSLVAGDQETQYF. The DNA of the CDR3 is TGTGCCAGCAGCTTAGTAGCGGGGGATCAAGAGACCCAGTACTTC.

V and J are TRBV15 and TRBJ1-5; D uncertain. From germline, CDR1 is LNHNV and CDR2 YYDKDF (reference sequence). V was trimmed by 1 base and J by 11 bases, leaving 12 bases between them. This CDR3 is 13 amino acids long. Written as DNA, the CDR3 is TGTGCCACCAGCAGAGCGCGATCCGGGACCCAGCATTTT. It encodes CATSRARSGTQHF.

As DNA, the CDR3 is TGTGCCAGCAGCTTAGAGGAGGGGTTCTATCAGCCCCAGCATTTT. Its protein product is CASSLEEGFYQPQHF. The rearrangement uses TRBV7-6 and TRBJ1-5; maybe TRBD1 (5 bases). Per the germline V gene, CDR1 is SGHVS and CDR2 is FNYEAQ. V was shortened by 1 base and J by 5 bases, with 12 bases between the two germline ends. CDR3 length: 15 amino acids.

This clone was counted a single time. The J gene is TRBJ1-4, the V gene TRBV2; TRBD1 matches at 8 bases. From germline, CDR1 is SNHLY and CDR2 FYNNEI. Trimming cost V 2 bases and J 10 bases; bases outside gene matches: 9. This CDR3 spans 15 amino acids. CDR3 region: CASSEWGRGQGKLFF. Written as DNA, the CDR3 is TGTGCCAGCAGTGAATGGGGCAGGGGGCAAGGAAAACTGTTTTTT. Supplemented by reference TRBV2 and TRBJ1-4, the full variable domain reads EPEVTQTPSHQVTQMGQEVILRCVPISNHLYFYWYRQILGQKVEFLVSFYNNEISEKSEIFDDQFSVERPDGSNFTLKIRSTKLEDSAMYFCASSEWGRGQGKLFFGSGTQLSVL.

This chain connects TRBV10-2 to TRBJ2-7; maybe TRBD2 (6 bases). Trimming pared 10 bases from V and 3 bases from J, leaving 13 bases between. This CDR3 region has 12 residues. Germline V lookup: CDR1 WSHSY, CDR2 SAAADI. The CDR3 is CATSRRDYEQYF. The CDR3 coding sequence is TGCGCCACCTCCCGGCGGGACTACGAGCAGTACTTC.